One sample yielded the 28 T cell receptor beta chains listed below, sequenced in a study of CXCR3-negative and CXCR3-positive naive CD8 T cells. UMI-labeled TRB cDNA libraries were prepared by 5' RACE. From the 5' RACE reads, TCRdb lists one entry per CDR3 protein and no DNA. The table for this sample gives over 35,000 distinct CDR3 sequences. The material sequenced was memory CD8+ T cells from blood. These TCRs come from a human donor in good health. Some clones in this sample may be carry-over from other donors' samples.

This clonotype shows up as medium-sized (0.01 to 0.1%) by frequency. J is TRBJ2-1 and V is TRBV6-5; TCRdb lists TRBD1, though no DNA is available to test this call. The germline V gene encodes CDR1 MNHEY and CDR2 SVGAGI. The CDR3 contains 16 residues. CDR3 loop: CASSYSAGRGGNEQFF.

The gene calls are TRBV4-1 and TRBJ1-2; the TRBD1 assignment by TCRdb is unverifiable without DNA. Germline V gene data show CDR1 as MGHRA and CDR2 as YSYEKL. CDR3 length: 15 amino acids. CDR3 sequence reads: CASSQEPIRGTGYTF.

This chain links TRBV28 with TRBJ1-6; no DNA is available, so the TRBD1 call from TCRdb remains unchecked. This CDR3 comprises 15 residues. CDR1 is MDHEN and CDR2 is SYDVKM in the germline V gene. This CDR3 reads CASSQTGTGISPLHF.

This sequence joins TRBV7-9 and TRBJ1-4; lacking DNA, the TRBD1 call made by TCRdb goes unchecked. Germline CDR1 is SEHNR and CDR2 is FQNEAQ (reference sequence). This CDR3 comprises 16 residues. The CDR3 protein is CASSSSSFGQGEKLFF.

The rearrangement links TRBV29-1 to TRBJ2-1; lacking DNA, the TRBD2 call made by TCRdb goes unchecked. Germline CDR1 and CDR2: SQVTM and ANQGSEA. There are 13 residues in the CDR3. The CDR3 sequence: CSVGTSGSNEQFF.

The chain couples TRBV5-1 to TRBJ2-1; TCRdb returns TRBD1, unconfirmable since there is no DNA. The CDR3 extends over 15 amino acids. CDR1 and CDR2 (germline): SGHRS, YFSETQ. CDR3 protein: CASSPRQGLNNEQFF.

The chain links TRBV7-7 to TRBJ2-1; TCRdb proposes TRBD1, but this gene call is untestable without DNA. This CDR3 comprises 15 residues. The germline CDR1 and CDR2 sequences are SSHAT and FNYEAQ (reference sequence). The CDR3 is CASSPGALPYNEQFF. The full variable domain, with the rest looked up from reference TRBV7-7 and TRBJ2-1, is GAGVSQSPRYKVTKRGQDVTLRCDPISSHATLYWYQQALGQGPEFLTYFNYEAQPDKSGLPSDRFSAERPEGSISTLTIQRTEQRDSAMYRCASSPGALPYNEQFFGPGTRLTVL.

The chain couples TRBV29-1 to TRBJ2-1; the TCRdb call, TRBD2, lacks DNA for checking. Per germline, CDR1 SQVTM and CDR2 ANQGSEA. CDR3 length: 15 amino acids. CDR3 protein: CSVEVGGATYNEQFF.

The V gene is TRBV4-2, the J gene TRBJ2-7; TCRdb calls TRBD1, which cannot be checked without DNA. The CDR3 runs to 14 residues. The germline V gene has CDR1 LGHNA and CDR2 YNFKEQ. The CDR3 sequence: CASSPRPGLYEQYF.

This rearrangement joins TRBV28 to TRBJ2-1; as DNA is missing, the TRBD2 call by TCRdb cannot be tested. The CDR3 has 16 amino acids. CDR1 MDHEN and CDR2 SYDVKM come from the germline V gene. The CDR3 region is CASSPTAGSSYNEQFF.

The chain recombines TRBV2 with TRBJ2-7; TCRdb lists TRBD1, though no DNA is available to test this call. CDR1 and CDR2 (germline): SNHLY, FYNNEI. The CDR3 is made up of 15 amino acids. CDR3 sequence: CASTPGQVAPYEQYF.

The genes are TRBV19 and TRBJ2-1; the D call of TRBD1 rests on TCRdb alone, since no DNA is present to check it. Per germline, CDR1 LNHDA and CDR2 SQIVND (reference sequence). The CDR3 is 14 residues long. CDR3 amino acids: CASSMGTGGWEQFF.

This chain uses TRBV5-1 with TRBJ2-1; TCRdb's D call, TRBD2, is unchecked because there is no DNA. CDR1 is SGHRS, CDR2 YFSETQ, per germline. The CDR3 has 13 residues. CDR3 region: CASSPGTRDEQFF. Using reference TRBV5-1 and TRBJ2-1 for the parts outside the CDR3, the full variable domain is KAGVTQTPRYLIKTRGQQVTLSCSPISGHRSVSWYQQTPGQGLQFLFEYFSETQRNKGNFPGRFSGRQFSNSRSEMNVSTLELGDSALYLCASSPGTRDEQFFGPGTRLTVL.

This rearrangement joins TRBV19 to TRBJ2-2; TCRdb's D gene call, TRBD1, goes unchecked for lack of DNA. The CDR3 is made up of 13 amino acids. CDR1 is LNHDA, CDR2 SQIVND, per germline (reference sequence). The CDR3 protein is CASNPGSDRELFF.

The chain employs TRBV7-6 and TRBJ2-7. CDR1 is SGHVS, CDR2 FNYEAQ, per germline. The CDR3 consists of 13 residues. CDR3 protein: CASCHNEGSEQYF.

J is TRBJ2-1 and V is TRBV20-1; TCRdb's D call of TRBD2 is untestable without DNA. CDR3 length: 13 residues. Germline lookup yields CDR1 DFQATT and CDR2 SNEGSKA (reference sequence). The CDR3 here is CSGEWTADNEQFF.

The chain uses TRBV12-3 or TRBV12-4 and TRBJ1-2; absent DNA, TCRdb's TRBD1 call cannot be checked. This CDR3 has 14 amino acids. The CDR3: CASSLVQGAGGYTF.

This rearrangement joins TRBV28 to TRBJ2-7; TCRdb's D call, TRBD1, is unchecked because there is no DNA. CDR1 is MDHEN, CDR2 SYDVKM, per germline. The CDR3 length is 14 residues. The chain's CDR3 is CASSFDREAYEQYF.

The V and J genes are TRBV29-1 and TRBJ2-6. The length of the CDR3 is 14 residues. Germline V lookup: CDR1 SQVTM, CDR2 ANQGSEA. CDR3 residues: CSVAGGPGANVLTF.

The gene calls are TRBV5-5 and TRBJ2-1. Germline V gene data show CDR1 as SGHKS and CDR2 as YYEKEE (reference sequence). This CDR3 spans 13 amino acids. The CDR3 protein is CASSLVENNEQFF.

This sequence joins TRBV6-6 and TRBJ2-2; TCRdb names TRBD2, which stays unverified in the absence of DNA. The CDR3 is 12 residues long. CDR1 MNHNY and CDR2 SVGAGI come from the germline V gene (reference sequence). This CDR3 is CASFRATGELFF.

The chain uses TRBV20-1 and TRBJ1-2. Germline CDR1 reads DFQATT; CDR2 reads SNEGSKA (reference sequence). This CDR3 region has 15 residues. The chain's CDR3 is CGARDGRERNYGYTF.

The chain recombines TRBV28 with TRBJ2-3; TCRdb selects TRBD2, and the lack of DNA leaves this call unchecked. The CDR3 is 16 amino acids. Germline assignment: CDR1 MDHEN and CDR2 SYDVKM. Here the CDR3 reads CASSLSTGRATDTQYF.

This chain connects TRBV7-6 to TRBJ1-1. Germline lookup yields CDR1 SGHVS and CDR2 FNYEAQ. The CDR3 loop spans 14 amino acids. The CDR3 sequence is CASSVGLGNTEAFF. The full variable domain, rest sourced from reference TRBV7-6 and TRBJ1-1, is GAGVSQSPRYKVTKRGQDVALRCDPISGHVSLYWYRQALGQGPEFLTYFNYEAQQDKSGLPNDRFSAERPEGSISTLTIQRTEQRDSAMYRCASSVGLGNTEAFFGQGTRLTVV.

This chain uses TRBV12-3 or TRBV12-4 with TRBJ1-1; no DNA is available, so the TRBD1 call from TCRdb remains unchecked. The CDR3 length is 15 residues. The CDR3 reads CASNQGGDRNTEAFF.

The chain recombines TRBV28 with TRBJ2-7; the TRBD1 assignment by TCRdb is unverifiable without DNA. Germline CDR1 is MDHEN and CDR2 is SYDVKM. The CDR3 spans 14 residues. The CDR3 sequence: CASSLGDREYEQYF.

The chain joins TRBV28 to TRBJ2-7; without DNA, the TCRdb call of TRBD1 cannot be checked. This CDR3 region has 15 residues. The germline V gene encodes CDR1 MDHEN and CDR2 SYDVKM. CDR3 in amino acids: CASSLRDRATYEQHF.

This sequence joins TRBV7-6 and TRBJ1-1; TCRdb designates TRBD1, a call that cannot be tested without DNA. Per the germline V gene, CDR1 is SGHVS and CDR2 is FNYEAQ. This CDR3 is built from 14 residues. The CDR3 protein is CASSPGQGSTEAFF.